A single sample gave rise to the 12 T cell receptor beta chains below, sequenced in a study of yellow fever vaccine responses in identical twins (dated by TCRdb to the late 2010s). The library was generated by RT-PCR. Sequenced using an Illumina HiSeq 2500. The public reads were reanalyzed by TCRdb: fastp trimming at Q25, MiXCR alignment, in-frame beta chains only. Entries are consolidated by CDR3 protein sequence, retaining the most common genes and DNA. Across this sample there are 650 to 800 distinct CDR3 sequences, with 89% seen only once. The ten most abundant clones make up around 6.4% of the sample. The source was T cells from blood (PBMCs), unsorted or a sorted subset (not recorded which), collected before or after yellow fever vaccination (not recorded which). The receptors derive from a female donor who received the yellow fever vaccine.

The chain combines TRBV12-3 or TRBV12-4 with TRBJ1-5; D is uncertain. The CDR3 is 14 residues long. Between the trimmed V and J ends, which lost 7 bases and 0 bases, there was a span of 10 bases. The DNA for the CDR3 is TGTGCCAGCACCCTCCAAGATAGCAATCAGCCCCAGCATTTT. Its translation: CASTLQDSNQPQHF.

The rearrangement uses TRBV13 and TRBJ2-5; TRBD2 agrees at 15 bases. V dropped 5 bases and J dropped 5; count of bases not matched to a gene: 9. The CDR3 covers 17 residues. The germline V gene has CDR1 PRHDT and CDR2 FYEKMQ (reference sequence). CDR3 sequence (DNA): TGTGCCAGCAGCCTCCGGACTAGCGGGAGGGCCGTGGAGACCCAGTACTTC. It encodes CASSLRTSGRAVETQYF.

The chain combines TRBV29-1 with TRBJ1-1; unclear D gene. Trimming removed 6 bases at V and 0 bases at J, with 5 bases between. The germline gives CDR1 SQVTM, CDR2 ANQGSEA. The CDR3 is 11 amino acids. The CDR3 DNA sequence: TGCAGCGTCGCACTGAACACTGAAGCTTTCTTT. Its translation: CSVALNTEAFF.

This rearrangement joins TRBV6-4 to TRBJ2-3, with TRBD2 matching over 12 bases. J was trimmed by 3 bases and V by 6 bases; bases with no gene match: 4. CDR3 length: 15 amino acids. CDR1 MRHNA and CDR2 SNTAGT come from the germline V gene. The CDR3 reads CASRTLAGGTDTQYF. Here the CDR3 DNA reads TGTGCCAGCAGGACTCTAGCGGGGGGGACAGATACGCAGTATTTT.

The CDR3 bases are TGTGCCAGCTCACCACCGCAACTAGCCAAAAACATTCAGTACTTC. Its translation is CASSPPQLAKNIQYF. The chain links TRBV18 to TRBJ2-4; no firm D call. Germline-derived CDR1 and CDR2 are KGHSH and LQKENI. V lost 0 bases, J lost 0 bases, and 6 bases lay in between. The CDR3 is 15 residues long.

The chain uses TRBV6-1 and TRBJ2-2, with D maybe TRBD2 (5 bases). The CDR3 is made up of 14 amino acids. Trimming took off 10 bases at V and 1 base at J, with 13 bases between the two ends. Germline-derived CDR1 and CDR2 are MNHNS and SASEGT. The DNA for the CDR3 is TGTGCCATCAGCGGACGCGAGAACACCGGGGAGCTGTTTTTT. Encoded protein: CAISGRENTGELFF.

This clonotype was picked up a small number of times. The V gene is TRBV10-1, the J gene TRBJ1-3; the D is unclear. The CDR3 length is 17 residues. CDR1 is WNHNN, CDR2 SYGVQD, per germline (reference sequence). V lost 6 bases, J lost 0 bases, and 18 bases lay in between. The CDR3 here is CASSSSSVPYSGNTIYF. The CDR3 DNA reads TGCGCCAGCAGCTCTTCTTCGGTACCCTACTCTGGAAACACCATATATTTT.

This chain uses TRBV7-6 with TRBJ1-3; D ambiguous. This CDR3 has 18 residues. In germline, CDR1 is SGHVS, CDR2 FNYEAQ. V was clipped by 1 base and J by 4 bases, with 20 bases between them. Here the CDR3 reads CASSLDPQRMGTGNTIYF. The CDR3 region has the DNA TGTGCCAGCAGCTTAGACCCTCAGCGGATGGGTACCGGAAACACCATATATTTT. Using reference TRBV7-6 and TRBJ1-3 for the parts outside the CDR3, the full variable domain is GAGVSQSPRYKVTKRGQDVALRCDPISGHVSLYWYRQALGQGPEFLTYFNYEAQQDKSGLPNDRFSAERPEGSISTLTIQRTEQRDSAMYRCASSLDPQRMGTGNTIYFGEGSWLTVV.

The CDR3 protein is CASRLGFRDRGFDEQFF. CDR3 DNA: TGTGCAAGTCGCTTAGGCTTCCGGGACAGGGGTTTCGATGAGCAGTTCTTC. The genes are TRBV12-2 and TRBJ2-1; the tabulated D call, TRBD1, remains unverified against the DNA. TRBV12-2 is a listed pseudogene. The CDR3 is made up of 17 amino acids.

The CDR3 sequence: CASSLFGQGGGYTF. In DNA form, the CDR3 reads TGTGCCAGCAGTCTATTCGGACAGGGAGGTGGCTACACCTTC. V and J are TRBV28 and TRBJ1-2; 8 positions agree with TRBD1. Looked up from germline, CDR1 is MDHEN and CDR2 is SYDVKM. The CDR3 is 14 amino acids. The V segment lost 5 bases and the J segment 7 bases; nucleotides outside the gene matches: 9.

This chain uses TRBV11-1 with TRBJ2-3, with D unresolved. The CDR3 contains 15 residues. The germline V gene has CDR1 SGHAT and CDR2 FQDESV (reference sequence). With 0 bases removed from V and 0 bases from J, the gap between germline ends came to 7 bases. The CDR3 DNA reads TGTGCCAGCAGCTTAGCACTGACTAGCACAGATACGCAGTATTTT. Protein product: CASSLALTSTDTQYF.

This chain connects TRBV12-3 or TRBV12-4 to TRBJ2-1, with D uncertain. This CDR3 is built from 13 residues. The ends were cut back, 5 bases at V and 6 bases at J, with 11 bases in the middle. The CDR3 is CASSPPPSNEQFF. The CDR3 nucleotides are TGTGCCAGCAGTCCGCCGCCGAGCAATGAGCAGTTCTTC.